The 24 T cell receptor beta chains below were found in one sample sequenced in a study of OX40 agonist ivuxolimab in advanced cancers. Sequencing used immunoSEQ multiplex PCR; TCRdb keeps in-frame clones, though not all of them. The table has more than 45,000 clones, about four fifths seen once; the top ten hold roughly 1.1%. The sample in question was CD4+ or CD8+ T cells sorted from blood, obtained in a trial of the OX40 agonist ivuxolimab. The receptors were gathered from an adult with an advanced solid tumor such as melanoma, head and neck, liver or kidney cancer.

This clone came up once. This chain links TRBV29-1 with TRBJ2-7; tentatively, D is TRBD1 or TRBD2 (5 bases each). CDR1 and CDR2 (germline): SQVTM, ANQGSEA. This CDR3 is 11 amino acids long. The V and J ends lost 4 bases and 5 bases respectively, with 9 bases between them. DNA of the CDR3: TGCAGCGTTGGGGACGTGGACGAGCAGTACTTC. This gives the protein CSVGDVDEQYF.

The chain carries TRBV28 and TRBJ2-7; 10 bases line up with TRBD2. This CDR3 spans 15 amino acids. CDR1 and CDR2 from the germline V gene are MDHEN and SYDVKM. J was trimmed by 3 bases and V by 8 bases; bases with no gene match: 10. CDR3 bases: TGTGCCAGCGGACGAGCGGGGGGGCGGGGCTACGAGCAGTACTTC. It codes for CASGRAGGRGYEQYF.

V is TRBV4-1 and J is TRBJ1-2; D perhaps matches TRBD1 (6 bases). Per the germline V gene, CDR1 is MGHRA and CDR2 is YSYEKL. The CDR3 is 15 amino acids. Trimming shortened V by 7 bases and J by 8 bases, and 23 bases separated the two germline ends. CDR3 nucleotides: TGCGCCAGCACCCGGAGAGAGGGGGAGGCGAACGGCTACACCTTC. Translated: CASTRREGEANGYTF.

This sequence joins TRBV27 and TRBJ1-2, with 9 bases lining up with TRBD1. The CDR3 has 17 residues. Germline lookup yields CDR1 MNHEY and CDR2 SMNVEV (reference sequence). V shed 5 bases, J shed 4 bases, and the junction held 14 bases outside the gene matches. Here the CDR3 reads CASSRGDREVGAYGYTF. The CDR3 DNA reads TGTGCCAGCAGTCGAGGGGACAGGGAAGTTGGGGCCTATGGCTACACCTTC.

The rearrangement uses TRBV7-3 and TRBJ2-1; 12 nucleotides match TRBD2. The V gene's germline CDR1 is SGHTA and CDR2 FQGTGA. This CDR3 spans 15 amino acids. The V gene end was trimmed by 6 bases and the J gene end by 8 bases; junction bases not matched to a gene: 8. For the CDR3, the DNA is TGTGCCAGCAGTCTAGCGGGGGGGCCTTTGGATGAGCAGTTCTTC. It yields the protein CASSLAGGPLDEQFF.

The chain uses TRBV4-2 and TRBJ1-4, with TRBD1 as a possible D gene (5 bases). CDR3 length equals 15 residues. The ends were cut back, 4 bases at V and 7 bases at J, with 16 bases in the middle. CDR1 and CDR2 (germline): LGHNA, YNFKEQ. The CDR3 loop reads CASSRTGTDSEKLFF. CDR3 coding DNA: TGTGCCAGCAGCCGAACCGGGACCGATAGTGAAAAACTGTTTTTT.

V gene TRBV18 combines with J gene TRBJ2-5, with 12 bases that match TRBD2. Trimming at V came to 2 bases and at J to 0 bases, leaving 7 bases not matched to a gene. CDR1 is KGHSH, CDR2 LQKENI, per germline. This CDR3 has 18 residues. CDR3 sequence (DNA): TGTGCCAGCTCACCATTTCGGACTAGCGGGATGTACCAAGAGACCCAGTACTTC. It yields the protein CASSPFRTSGMYQETQYF.

This sequence joins TRBV14 and TRBJ2-1, with D possibly TRBD2 on 6 matching bases. Looked up from germline, CDR1 is SGHDN and CDR2 is FVKESK. The V and J ends lost 4 bases and 0 bases respectively, with 10 bases between them. This CDR3 spans 15 amino acids. The CDR3 DNA reads TGTGCCAGCAGCCGTCTCGGGAGCTCCTACAATGAGCAGTTCTTC. Translation gives CASSRLGSSYNEQFF.

The V gene is TRBV6-5, the J gene TRBJ2-3; D is tentatively TRBD1 or TRBD2 (7 bases each). CDR1 is MNHEY and CDR2 is SVGAGI in the germline V gene. This CDR3 region has 14 residues. The V gene lost 7 bases and the J gene lost 2 bases, with 13 bases spanning the gap. CDR3 coding DNA: TGTGCCAGCACCAGGGGGGGCCACACAGATACGCAGTATTTT. Encoded protein: CASTRGGHTDTQYF.

The rearrangement links TRBV6-4 to TRBJ1-2; TRBD1 matches at 8 bases. Trimming at V came to 4 bases and at J to 5 bases, leaving 3 bases not matched to a gene. From germline, CDR1 is MRHNA and CDR2 SNTAGT. This CDR3 contains 13 residues. CDR3 loop: CASSATGDYGYTF. In nucleotides, the CDR3 is TGTGCCAGCAGTGCGACAGGGGATTATGGCTACACCTTC.

The V gene is TRBV27, the J gene TRBJ1-5; D is ambiguous. This CDR3 region has 13 residues. V was cut by 1 base and J by 2 bases, with 3 bases left in between. Germline V CDR1 and CDR2: MNHEY, SMNVEV (reference sequence). The CDR3 DNA is TGTGCCAGCAGTTTATTGGGCAATCAGCCCCAGCATTTT. Translated: CASSLLGNQPQHF.

J is TRBJ2-7 and V is TRBV7-9, with 7 positions matching TRBD1. J was trimmed by 6 bases and V by 3 bases; bases with no gene match: 14. Germline V gene data show CDR1 as SEHNR and CDR2 as FQNEAQ (reference sequence). The CDR3 is 16 amino acids. CDR3 protein: CASSFRTGGGGGEQYF. In DNA, the CDR3 is TGTGCCAGCAGCTTCAGGACAGGTGGCGGAGGAGGCGAGCAGTACTTC.

The J gene is TRBJ1-5, the V gene TRBV7-2, with TRBD1 matching over 8 bases. Germline loops: CDR1 SGHTA, CDR2 FQGNSA. With 6 bases clipped from V and 4 bases from J, the junction kept 8 bases outside the gene matches. The length of the CDR3 is 15 residues. CDR3 coding DNA: TGTGCCAGCAGGAAAGGGACAGGCGTTAATCAGCCCCAGCATTTT. Translated: CASRKGTGVNQPQHF. The full variable domain, in which reference TRBV7-2 and TRBJ1-5 provide the parts outside the CDR3, is GAGVSQSPSNKVTEKGKDVELRCDPISGHTALYWYRQSLGQGLEFLIYFQGNSAPDKSGLPSDRFSAERTGGSVSTLTIQRTQQEDSAVYLCASRKGTGVNQPQHFGDGTRLSIL.

The chain recombines TRBV29-1 with TRBJ2-7; 11 bases agree with TRBD2. Trimming removed 6 bases from V and 6 bases from J; junction bases left unmatched: 7. CDR3 length: 13 residues. Germline CDR1 reads SQVTM; CDR2 reads ANQGSEA. The CDR3: CSVGSGRGREQYF. The DNA of the CDR3 is TGCAGCGTCGGTAGCGGGAGGGGACGCGAGCAGTACTTC.

The chain joins TRBV27 to TRBJ2-7; D call uncertain. This CDR3 spans 15 amino acids. The V gene lost 1 base and the J gene lost 2 bases, with 12 bases spanning the gap. The V gene's germline CDR1 is MNHEY and CDR2 SMNVEV (reference sequence). Here the CDR3 DNA reads TGTGCCAGCAGTTTATTCGGGTTCCGAACCTACGAGCAGTACTTC. It yields the protein CASSLFGFRTYEQYF.

V gene TRBV13 combines with J gene TRBJ2-3; 10 bases line up with TRBD1. Germline CDR1 reads PRHDT; CDR2 reads FYEKMQ (reference sequence). The length of the CDR3 is 15 residues. The V gene end was trimmed by 6 bases and the J gene end by 1 base; junction bases not matched to a gene: 4. The CDR3 reads CASSRGTGGTDTQYF. CDR3 nucleotide sequence: TGTGCCAGCAGTCGAGGGACAGGGGGCACAGATACGCAGTATTTT.

The chain employs TRBV19 and TRBJ1-3; 9 nucleotides match TRBD1. Germline CDR1 is LNHDA and CDR2 is SQIVND (reference sequence). The V gene end was trimmed by 6 bases and the J gene end by 6 bases; junction bases not matched to a gene: 9. The CDR3 length is 15 residues. The CDR3 DNA sequence: TGTGCCAGTAGGAATCCGGGACAGGGTGTAAACACCATATATTTT. Encoded protein: CASRNPGQGVNTIYF. Full variable domain (rest looked up from reference TRBV19 and TRBJ1-3): DGGITQSPKYLFRKEGQNVTLSCEQNLNHDAMYWYRQDPGQGLRLIYYSQIVNDFQKGDIAEGYSVSREKKESFPLTVTSAQKNPTAFYLCASRNPGQGVNTIYFGEGSWLTVV.

The V and J genes are TRBV5-1 and TRBJ2-7; TRBD1 agrees at 11 bases. V lost 4 bases, J lost 4 bases, and 4 bases stayed unmatched. Germline CDR1 SGHRS, CDR2 YFSETQ. The CDR3 covers 14 residues. The CDR3 sequence is CASSPGTGGYEQYF. The CDR3, as DNA: TGCGCCAGCAGCCCTGGGACAGGGGGGTACGAGCAGTACTTC.

This rearrangement joins TRBV5-4 to TRBJ2-3, with D perhaps TRBD2 (5 bases). From germline, CDR1 is SGHNT and CDR2 YYREEE (reference sequence). CDR3 length: 15 amino acids. V lost 0 bases and J 2 bases, leaving 10 bases between the germline ends. In DNA, the CDR3 is TGTGCCAGCAGCTTGGTTGGGAGAGTCACAGATACGCAGTATTTT. The encoded protein is CASSLVGRVTDTQYF.

This chain uses TRBV4-3 with TRBJ2-1; TRBD1 is a possible D gene (6 bases). Germline loops: CDR1 LGHNA, CDR2 YSLEER. Trimming cost V 0 bases and J 7 bases, with 13 bases left between them. The CDR3 spans 15 residues. The CDR3 sequence is CASSQDLTGSNEQFF. The DNA for the CDR3 is TGCGCCAGCAGCCAAGATTTAACAGGGAGTAATGAGCAGTTCTTC.

In this sample, this clone turned up once. V is TRBV4-3 and J is TRBJ2-7, with 9 bases matching TRBD2. With 4 bases clipped from V and 3 bases from J, the junction kept 10 bases outside the gene matches. The CDR3 runs 16 residues. Germline CDR1 LGHNA, CDR2 YSLEER. This CDR3 is CASSLRPLAGFYEQYF. CDR3 DNA: TGCGCCAGCAGCCTAAGGCCGCTAGCGGGATTCTACGAGCAGTACTTC.

This chain uses TRBV6-1 with TRBJ1-5; 8 positions match TRBD1. Germline V gene lookup returns CDR1 MNHNS and CDR2 SASEGT. Trimming at V came to 5 bases and at J to 4 bases, leaving 1 base not matched to a gene. This CDR3 spans 13 amino acids. The CDR3: CASSRQGNQPQHF. The CDR3 DNA sequence: TGTGCCAGCAGTAGACAGGGGAATCAGCCCCAGCATTTT.

The chain employs TRBV5-4 and TRBJ2-7; weak D call: TRBD2 (6 bases). V was cut by 0 bases and J by 4 bases, with 17 bases left in between. Germline assignment: CDR1 SGHNT and CDR2 YYREEE (reference sequence). The CDR3 is made up of 16 amino acids. The CDR3 DNA reads as TGTGCCAGCAGCTTGGCCCTCCAGCGGGTGCCATACGAGCAGTACTTC. Protein product: CASSLALQRVPYEQYF.

This rearrangement joins TRBV5-4 to TRBJ2-1, with 7 bases matching TRBD1. V was pared by 4 bases and J by 4 bases, with 5 bases of the junction left unmatched. Germline loops: CDR1 SGHNT, CDR2 YYREEE (reference sequence). The CDR3 length is 14 residues. CDR3 nucleotides: TGTGCCAGCAGCACCCCGGGACAGTACAATGAGCAGTTCTTC. Its translation is CASSTPGQYNEQFF.